This T cell receptor (beta chain) was sequenced during a study of CD8 T cells in ankylosing spondylitis. TCRdb re-analysed the 5' RACE reads in MiXCR, keeping a single row per CDR3 protein. The repertoire holds some 240,000 distinct CDR3 sequences, with around 9.1% as singletons. V lost 4 bases and J lost 2, with 11 bases in between. The CDR3 contains 14 residues. Germline V gives CDR1 SEHNR, CDR2 FQNEAQ (reference sequence). This clonotype was recorded many times. Sequenced material: blood, either unsorted or a sorted T cell fraction (not recorded which). The genes are TRBV7-9 and TRBJ1-1; D call uncertain. The TCR comes from a male donor with ankylosing spondylitis or in good health (not recorded which). The CDR3 region is CASSSLTVNTEAFF. CDR3 DNA sequence: TGTGCCAGCAGCTCACTTACAGTTAACACTGAAGCTTTCTTT.